Listed below are T cell receptor beta chains from one sample, sequenced in a study of T cell repertoires in cytomegalovirus infection. TCRdb reanalysed the reads using MiXCR and keeps one entry per CDR3 protein. The sample carries a few hundred thousand distinct CDR3 sequences, approximately 24% recorded once. Material for sequencing was CD8+ T cells from PBMCs. All receptors come from a human donor in good health (CMV status not recorded). Some clones in this sample may be carry-over from other donors' samples. The CDR3 runs from the conserved cysteine through the conserved F or W. A D gene is named only where the DNA matches it firmly. For some rows the clone size is stated as once, few or many, or as a class when expanded; others skip it.

clone_size	v_call	j_call	d_call	cdr3_nt	cdr3_aa
many	TRBV11-3	TRBJ2-5	-	TGTGCCAGCAGCGGCGACCGGGAGACCCAGTACTTC	CASSGDRETQYF
-	TRBV28	TRBJ2-7	-	TGTGCCACCTCCGGACACGAAGCCTACGAGCAGTACTTC	CATSGHEAYEQYF
-	TRBV28	TRBJ2-2	-	TGTGCCAGCAGTTTTTCCCGGGGCACCGGGGAGCTGTTTTTT	CASSFSRGTGELFF
-	TRBV2	TRBJ2-1	TRBD1	TGTGCCAGCAGTGATTGGGACAGGTCCTACAATGAGCAGTTCTTC	CASSDWDRSYNEQFF
-	TRBV3-1	TRBJ2-7	-	TGTGCCAGCAGCCAAGGATCGGGGTCCTACGAGCAGTACTTC	CASSQGSGSYEQYF
-	TRBV20-1	TRBJ1-2	-	TGCAGTGCTATAGCCTTAGGAGGCTATGGCTACACCTTC	CSAIALGGYGYTF
-	TRBV5-4	TRBJ2-5	TRBD2	TGTGCCAGCAGCTTGGTCGGGGGGGGCCCCAGAGAGACCCAGTACTTC	CASSLVGGGPRETQYF
few	TRBV2	TRBJ2-7	-	TGTGCCAGCAGTGAACCCACCGACAACGAGCAGTACTTC	CASSEPTDNEQYF
few	TRBV7-9	TRBJ2-1	TRBD2	TGTGCCAGCAGGGCGGTAGCGGGGAACAATGAGCAGTTCTTC	CASRAVAGNNEQFF
many	TRBV7-6	TRBJ2-1	TRBD2	TGTGCCAGCAGCGGACCTAGCGGGGGGGCGATCTACAATGAGCAGTTCTTC	CASSGPSGGAIYNEQFF
few	TRBV29-1	TRBJ1-1	-	TGCAGCGGTCGCCGTGGGATTGAAGCTTTCTTT	CSGRRGIEAFF
many	TRBV7-2	TRBJ2-7	-	TGTGCCAGCAGCTTAGCCGGAGTTGAGCAGTACTTC	CASSLAGVEQYF
many	TRBV7-9	TRBJ1-5	-	TGTGCCAGCAGGTTCCCTGGCAGGGAGATAGATCAGCCCCAGCATTTT	CASRFPGREIDQPQHF
many	TRBV7-2	TRBJ2-5	-	TGTGCCAGCAGCCTACTGACAGGCCAAGAGACCCAGTACTTC	CASSLLTGQETQYF
-	TRBV2	TRBJ2-7	TRBD2	TGTGCCAGCAGTGTGGCTAGCGGGGGGGGCGAGCAGTACTTC	CASSVASGGGEQYF
-	TRBV7-9	TRBJ2-2	-	TGTGCCAGCAGCTCTAGAACAGGGATTACCGGGGAGCTGTTTTTT	CASSSRTGITGELFF
many	TRBV7-2	TRBJ2-3	TRBD1	TGTGCCAGCAGCTCGGGGACAGGGCTGGATACGCAGTATTTT	CASSSGTGLDTQYF
many	TRBV28	TRBJ1-5	TRBD1	TGTGCCAGCAGTACACTACTTGGACAGGGGGGGAATCAGCCCCAGCATTTT	CASSTLLGQGGNQPQHF
few	TRBV2	TRBJ2-2	-	TGTGCCAGCAGTAGGTCATCGAACACCGGGGAGCTGTTTTTT	CASSRSSNTGELFF
-	TRBV7-2	TRBJ2-5	-	TGTGCCAGCAGCTTCCGAGCTAATGTCGGGGAGACCCAGTACTTC	CASSFRANVGETQYF
-	TRBV29-1	TRBJ1-4	-	TGCAGCGTTGAAGATCCACGAGATAATGAAAAACCGTTTTTT	CSVEDPRDNEKPFF
-	TRBV4-1	TRBJ2-7	-	TGCGCCAGCAGCCAAGATTATTTCTCCGGGACGGTCTCCTACGAGCAGTACTTC	CASSQDYFSGTVSYEQYF
-	TRBV4-1	TRBJ2-1	-	TGCGCCAGCGCGTCCGGGATTGAGACGAATTGGGAGCAGTTCTTC	CASASGIETNWEQFF
-	TRBV13	TRBJ2-2	TRBD1	TGTGCCAGCAGCTTACCCTACAGGGGGTCCGGGGAGCTGTTTTTT	CASSLPYRGSGELFF
-	TRBV19	TRBJ1-1	-	TGTGCCAGTGGCCTTGGGAACACTGAAGCTTTCTTT	CASGLGNTEAFF
-	TRBV6-5	TRBJ2-1	TRBD2	TGTGCCAGCAGTACACCCGGGACTAGCGGTGTACTTGAGCAGTTCTTC	CASSTPGTSGVLEQFF
-	TRBV20-1	TRBJ1-1	-	TGCAGTGCTAGACAGTTGAACAATGAAGCTTTCTTT	CSARQLNNEAFF
few	TRBV2	TRBJ2-2	TRBD2	TGTGCCAGCTGTGAAGGGGGACTAGCGGCGAACACCGGGGAGCTGTTTTTT	CASCEGGLAANTGELFF
few	TRBV20-1	TRBJ2-5	-	TGCAGTGCTAGAGATCTTTTACGGCCCGGGGAGACCCAGTACTTC	CSARDLLRPGETQYF
few	TRBV12-3/TRBV12-4	TRBJ2-5	TRBD1	TGTGCCAGCAGTTATTTAGTCGGGACAGGGGGCGAGGAGACCCAGTACTTC	CASSYLVGTGGEETQYF
-	TRBV29-1	TRBJ2-6	-	TGCAGCGTTGAAGATCGCTTCCGGGGTGAGGCGAGAAGCTCTGGGGCCAACGTCCTGACTTTC	CSVEDRFRGEARSSGANVLTF
-	TRBV7-2	TRBJ2-1	TRBD2	TGTGCCAGCAGCTTAGAGGGGGGCGGGGGGGCATTTTCAAATGAGCAGTTCTTC	CASSLEGGGGAFSNEQFF
many	TRBV28	TRBJ2-7	-	TGTGCCAGCAGTTTATCGGTCGGCCTCTCCTACGAGCAGTACTTC	CASSLSVGLSYEQYF
many	TRBV7-9	TRBJ2-1	-	TGTGCCAGCAGCTTGACGACCGGCTACCACCAGTACAATGAGCAGTTCTTC	CASSLTTGYHQYNEQFF
many	TRBV12-3/TRBV12-4	TRBJ2-7	TRBD2	TGTGCCAGCTCTCCGGGACTAGGGTCAAACGAGCAGTACTTC	CASSPGLGSNEQYF
few	TRBV28	TRBJ1-1	TRBD1	TGTGCCAGCAGTTCCTACGGACAGGGGAACACTGAAGCTTTCTTT	CASSSYGQGNTEAFF
-	TRBV5-3	TRBJ2-3	TRBD2	TGTGCCAGCAGCCCCTTGGGACTAGCGGACACAGATACGCAGTATTTT	CASSPLGLADTDTQYF
many	TRBV7-7	TRBJ1-4	-	TGTGCCAGCAGCTTAGCCTTTGGAGCTAATGAAAAACTGTTTTTT	CASSLAFGANEKLFF
many	TRBV14	TRBJ1-1	TRBD1	TGTGCCAGCAGCGCACAGGGGTACACTGAAGCTTTCTTT	CASSAQGYTEAFF
-	TRBV12-5	TRBJ2-7	-	TGTGCTAGTGGTTTATCAACCGGGACAGAGCAGTACTTC	CASGLSTGTEQYF